This TCR beta chain was sequenced for a study of shared clonotypes between healthy human individuals. Study details: CD4 naive cells filled three plates per donor, CD4 memory three, CD8 naive two and CD8 memory one.

Naive-designated CD8 cells lacked CD45RO, were positively enriched for CCR7, and omitted terminally differentiated effector memory CD45RA+ cells. Clones were read by immunoSEQ multiplex PCR, and TCRdb kept only the in-frame ones, dropping some. Of 1.5 million to 2.5 million clones listed, about 94% are singletons. This clone was recorded only once. The specimen was naive CD8+ T cells sorted from blood. The source of this sequence is a man between 18 and 29 years old in good health.

The CDR3 region is CASSGGQGYGYTF. CDR3 DNA sequence: TGTGCCAGCAGCGGGGGACAGGGGTATGGCTACACCTTC. This sequence joins TRBV5-4 and TRBJ1-2; TRBD1 agrees at 10 bases. Germline V gene data show CDR1 as SGHNT and CDR2 as YYREEE (reference sequence). This CDR3 contains 13 residues. Losses at the gene ends were 4 bases for V and 5 bases for J; bases not matched to a gene: 2.